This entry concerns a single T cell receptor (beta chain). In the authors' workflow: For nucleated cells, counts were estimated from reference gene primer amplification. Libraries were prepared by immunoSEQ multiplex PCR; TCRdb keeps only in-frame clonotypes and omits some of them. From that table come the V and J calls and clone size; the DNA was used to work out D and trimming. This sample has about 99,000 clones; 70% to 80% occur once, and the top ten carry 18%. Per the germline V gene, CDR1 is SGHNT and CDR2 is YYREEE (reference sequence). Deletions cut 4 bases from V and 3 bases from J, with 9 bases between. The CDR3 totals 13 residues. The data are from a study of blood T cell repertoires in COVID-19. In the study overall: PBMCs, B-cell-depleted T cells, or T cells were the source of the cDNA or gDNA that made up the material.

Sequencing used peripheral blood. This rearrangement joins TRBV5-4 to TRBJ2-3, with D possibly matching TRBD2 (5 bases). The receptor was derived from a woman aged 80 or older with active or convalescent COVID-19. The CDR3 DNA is TGTGCCAGCAGCAGCGGAATTACAGATACGCAGTATTTT. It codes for CASSSGITDTQYF.